This record concerns one TCR beta chain sequence. Both subsets, CD45RA+ naive and CD45RA-negative memory, were split from the CD4+ cells. Clones were sequenced by immunoSEQ multiplex PCR, and TCRdb holds only the in-frame ones, with some missing. The sample yields 2 million to 2.5 million clones, approximately 93% seen once. This sample is part of a study of shared clonotypes between healthy human individuals. Study as a whole: A couple of women and three men aged 18 to 49 made up the donors.

V shed 6 bases and J 4 bases; nucleotides not matched to a gene: 9. The germline V gene has CDR1 LNHDA and CDR2 SQIVND (reference sequence). This CDR3 contains 14 residues. The rearrangement uses TRBV19 and TRBJ2-7; TRBD1 aligns across 7 bases. The TCR was taken from a man between 18 and 35 years old in good health. Some clones in this sample may be carry-over from other donors' samples. The sequencing sample was made of naive CD4+ T cells from PBMCs. Sample subset: CD45RA+ positively selected. The CDR3 loop reads CASSSGQRTYEQYF. In DNA, the CDR3 is TGTGCCAGTAGCTCGGGACAGCGAACATACGAGCAGTACTTC.